Listed below are T cell receptor beta chains from one sample, sequenced in a study of CD8+ T cells in alopecia areata. The table came from immunoSEQ multiplex PCR; TCRdb's copy has only in-frame clones and leaves some out. This table holds 7,200 or so clones, around 60% found once. Sample: skin, taken at week 0. All receptors come from a human donor with alopecia areata. Each CDR3 is given with its conserved first and last residue. The D gene is left open where the match is weak. Clone size is given for some rows only: seen once, a few or many times, or a class if the clone is expanded.

. | . | TRBJ1-2 | TRBV4-3 | CASSQEGVGFYTF | TGCGCCAGCAGCCAAGAAGGGGTAGGGTTCTACACCTTC
medium-sized | . | TRBJ1-3 | TRBV10-3 | CAIRNWTDGNTIYF | TGTGCCATCAGAAACTGGACAGACGGAAACACCATATATTTT
once | TRBD2 | TRBJ2-1 | TRBV9 | CASSVSGIPYNEQFF | TGTGCCAGCAGCGTTAGCGGGATCCCCTACAATGAGCAGTTCTTC
. | . | TRBJ2-1 | TRBV4-3 | CASSQDYGPINEQFF | TGCGCCAGCAGCCAAGACTACGGACCCATCAATGAGCAGTTCTTC
few | . | TRBJ2-3 | TRBV7-9 | CASSPHGTDTQYF | TGTGCCAGCAGCCCACATGGTACAGATACGCAGTATTTT
. | TRBD2 | TRBJ2-3 | TRBV7-6 | CASSFLPAGGRTDTQYF | TGTGCCAGCAGCTTTTTACCAGCGGGGGGGCGGACAGATACGCAGTATTTT
few | TRBD1 | TRBJ1-1 | TRBV2 | CASSAGTVNTEAFF | TGTGCCAGCAGTGCCGGGACAGTTAACACTGAAGCTTTCTTT
once | . | TRBJ2-3 | TRBV10-2 | CASSPTDTQYF | TGCGCCAGCAGCCCTACAGATACGCAGTATTTT
. | . | TRBJ2-2 | TRBV7-9 | CASSIRGAAGELFF | TGTGCCAGCAGCATACGGGGGGCCGCCGGGGAGCTGTTTTTT
. | . | TRBJ2-3 | TRBV4-2 | CASSPNRNTDTQYF | TGTGCCAGCAGCCCGAACAGGAATACAGATACGCAGTATTTT
. | . | TRBJ2-1 | TRBV18 | CASSPVNVSPEQFF | TGTGCCAGCTCACCTGTCAACGTCTCGCCTGAGCAGTTCTTC
. | . | TRBJ2-4 | TRBV4-3 | CASSDRAKNIQYF | TGCGCCAGCAGTGACAGAGCCAAAAACATTCAGTACTTC